The present T cell receptor (beta chain) was sequenced within a study of human T cells and chemical hapten exposure. Time point noted: patch test 2, 6 weeks after DPC sensitization. Stated treatment: therapeutic diphenylcyclopropenone sensitization with weekly scalp DPC. At every patch-test visit, blood was drawn before the patch test was applied. Before extraction, the whole blood was not fractionated, and total RNA was taken from it. Germline CDR1 SNHLY, CDR2 FYNNEI. The CDR3 totals 12 residues. Individual cDNA molecules each carried unique molecular identifiers attached by the library. TCRdb reanalysed the RACE reads using MiXCR and keeps one entry per CDR3 protein. This table has a few hundred thousand distinct CDR3 sequences, 6% to 7% appearing once. This clonotype appeared a few times. Its ends do not fully match the called genes, so a read error is possible.

The source was whole blood, collected in connection with sensitization to the hapten diphenylcyclopropenone (DPC). The receptor was isolated from a woman aged 18-30 years with alopecia areata. Some clones in this sample may be carry-over from other donors' samples. The chain carries TRBV2 and TRBJ2-7, with no clear D. CDR3 amino acids: CASSVSTYGQYF. The CDR3 region has the DNA TGTGCCAGCAGTGTTTCAACCTACGGGCAGTACTTC.